Described below is a single TCR beta chain sequence and its context. Participant ages covered about 18 to 100 years across around 22 US areas. The table came from immunoSEQ multiplex PCR; TCRdb's copy has only in-frame clones and leaves some out. The table includes over 200,000 clones, around 89% detected once. This specimen belongs to a study of blood T cell repertoires in COVID-19. This CDR3 comprises 14 residues. With 1 base removed from V and 3 bases from J, the gap between germline ends came to 8 bases. From germline, CDR1 is MRHNA and CDR2 SNTAGT. Specimen: PBMCs or T cells enriched from blood (not recorded which). This chain links TRBV6-4 with TRBJ2-3; tentatively, D is TRBD1 (5 bases). The clonotype comes from a man aged 30 to 45 who had been exposed to COVID-19. The CDR3: CASSDWAGTDTQYF. The CDR3 DNA sequence: TGTGCCAGCAGTGACTGGGCAGGGACAGATACGCAGTATTTT.